The 9 T cell receptor beta chains presented below share a single source sample, sequenced in a study of cytomegalovirus exposure and HLA in healthy donors. PCR involved 60 Vbeta and 13 Jbeta primers. Sequenced by immunoSEQ multiplex PCR; TCRdb stores in-frame clones only, minus some. The repertoire includes about 130,000 clones, more than 80% of them detected once, and 1% sits in the top ten. Sequencing was performed on PBMCs. Source of these receptors: a man in his forties in good health and CMV-seronegative.

This chain uses TRBV7-9 with TRBJ1-2, with D perhaps TRBD1 (5 bases). Germline V gives CDR1 SEHNR, CDR2 FQNEAQ (reference sequence). The CDR3 extends over 14 amino acids. V lost 1 base to trimming and J lost 5 bases, with 11 bases between them. CDR3 DNA sequence: TGTGCCAGCAGCTTAGACAGGCAGGGATATGGCTACACCTTC. Translation gives CASSLDRQGYGYTF.

V usage is TRBV2 and J usage is TRBJ1-6, with D possibly being TRBD1 (5 bases). V shed 5 bases and J shed 6 bases, with 14 bases lying between them. CDR1 and CDR2 from the germline V gene are SNHLY and FYNNEI. The CDR3 is 15 amino acids. This CDR3 is CASSIRQPINSPLHF. The DNA of the CDR3 is TGTGCCAGCAGTATACGACAGCCTATTAATTCACCCCTCCACTTT.

The V gene is TRBV5-4, the J gene TRBJ2-5, with TRBD1 matching over 7 bases. J gave up 2 bases and V 4 bases, and 11 bases lay outside the gene matches. The CDR3 extends over 16 amino acids. Germline V gene data show CDR1 as SGHNT and CDR2 as YYREEE (reference sequence). The CDR3 protein is CASSQRAGTVQETQYF. In DNA, the CDR3 is TGTGCCAGCAGCCAACGGGCCGGGACAGTGCAAGAGACCCAGTACTTC.

V and J are TRBV5-1 and TRBJ1-4, with D possibly matching TRBD1 (5 bases). Trimming removed 0 bases at V and 3 bases at J, with 12 bases between. Germline V gene sequence: CDR1 SGHRS, CDR2 YFSETQ. CDR3 length: 16 amino acids. The CDR3 loop is CASSLAGGEANEKLFF. CDR3 in DNA: TGCGCCAGCAGCTTGGCCGGGGGGGAGGCTAATGAAAAACTGTTTTTT.

Concerning this clone: At the DNA level, this CDR3 is encoded by other sequences in the same sample as well. The chain is built from TRBV6-1 and TRBJ2-4; D possibly corresponds to TRBD1 (6 bases). V dropped 1 base and J dropped 2 bases, with 15 bases sitting between them. The CDR3 loop spans 17 amino acids. Germline-derived CDR1 and CDR2 are MNHNS and SASEGT. The CDR3 sequence is CASSEGSGRGTKNIQYF. The CDR3 DNA sequence: TGTGCCAGCAGTGAAGGTTCGGGCAGGGGAACCAAAAACATTCAGTACTTC.

This chain links TRBV4-1 with TRBJ1-2; no firm D call. Germline V gene sequence: CDR1 MGHRA, CDR2 YSYEKL. There are 13 residues in the CDR3. Trimming took 4 bases from V and 9 from J, leaving 15 bases between them. As DNA, the CDR3 is TGCGCCAGCAGCCCCCGCGCTACTGTGCGCTACACCTTC. The encoded protein is CASSPRATVRYTF.

This clone was seen just once. This sequence joins TRBV5-1 and TRBJ2-7; the D gene is possibly TRBD2 (6 bases). This CDR3 comprises 16 residues. Trimming stripped 0 bases from V and 3 bases from J, with 16 bases between. CDR1 SGHRS and CDR2 YFSETQ come from the germline V gene. The CDR3 region has the DNA TGCGCCAGCAGCTTGGTTTCGGGGACTCGAGGCTACGAGCAGTACTTC. Residues: CASSLVSGTRGYEQYF.

V gene TRBV7-2 combines with J gene TRBJ2-6; D may be TRBD2 (5 bases). The V and J ends lost 5 bases and 4 bases respectively, with 18 bases between them. Germline V gene lookup returns CDR1 SGHTA and CDR2 FQGNSA. This CDR3 spans 17 amino acids. CDR3 region: CASSRIGSGLGANVLTF. In DNA, the CDR3 is TGTGCCAGCAGCCGGATCGGATCGGGGTTAGGGGCCAACGTCCTGACTTTC.

In its sample, this clone was seen a few times. This chain connects TRBV13 to TRBJ1-1; D is unclear. Germline CDR1 is PRHDT and CDR2 is FYEKMQ (reference sequence). Trimming pared 2 bases from V and 11 bases from J, leaving 12 bases between. The CDR3 contains 12 residues. The CDR3 DNA is TGTGCCAGCAGCTTACAGCCTGGGAGGGCTTTCTTT. Translating it yields CASSLQPGRAFF.